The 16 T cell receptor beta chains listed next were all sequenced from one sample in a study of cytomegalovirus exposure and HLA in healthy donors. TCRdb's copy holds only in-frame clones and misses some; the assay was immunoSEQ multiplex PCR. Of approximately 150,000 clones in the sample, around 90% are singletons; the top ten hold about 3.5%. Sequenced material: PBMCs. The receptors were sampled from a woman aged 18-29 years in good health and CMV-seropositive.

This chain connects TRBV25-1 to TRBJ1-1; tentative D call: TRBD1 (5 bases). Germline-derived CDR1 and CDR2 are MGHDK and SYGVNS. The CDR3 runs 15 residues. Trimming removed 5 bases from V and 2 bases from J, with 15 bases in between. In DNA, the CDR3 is TGTGCCAGCAGTCCTCGGGTGGGGGGAAACACTGAAGCTTTCTTT. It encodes CASSPRVGGNTEAFF.

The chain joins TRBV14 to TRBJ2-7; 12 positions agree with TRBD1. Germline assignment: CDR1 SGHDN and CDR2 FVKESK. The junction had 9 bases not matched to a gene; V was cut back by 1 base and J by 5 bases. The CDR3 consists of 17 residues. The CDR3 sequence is CASSQVSGQGANDEQYF. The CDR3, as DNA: TGTGCCAGCAGCCAAGTATCGGGACAGGGGGCAAATGACGAGCAGTACTTC.

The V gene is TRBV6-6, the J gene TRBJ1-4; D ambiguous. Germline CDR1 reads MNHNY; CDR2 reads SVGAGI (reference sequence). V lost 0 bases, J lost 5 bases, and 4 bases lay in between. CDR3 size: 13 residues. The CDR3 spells CASSYSRNEKLFF. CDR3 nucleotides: TGTGCCAGCAGTTACTCGAGAAATGAAAAACTGTTTTTT.

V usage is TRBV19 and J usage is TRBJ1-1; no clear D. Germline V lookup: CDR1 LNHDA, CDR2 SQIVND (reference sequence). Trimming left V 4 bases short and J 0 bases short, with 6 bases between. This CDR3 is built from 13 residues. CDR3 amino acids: CASSRGMNTEAFF. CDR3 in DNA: TGTGCCAGTAGTAGAGGGATGAACACTGAAGCTTTCTTT.

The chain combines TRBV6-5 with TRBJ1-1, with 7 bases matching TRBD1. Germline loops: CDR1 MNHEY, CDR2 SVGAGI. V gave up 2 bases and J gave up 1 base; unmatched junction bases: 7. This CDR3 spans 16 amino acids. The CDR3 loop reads CASSYATGTANTEAFF. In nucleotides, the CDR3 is TGTGCCAGCAGTTACGCTACGGGGACAGCGAACACTGAAGCTTTCTTT.

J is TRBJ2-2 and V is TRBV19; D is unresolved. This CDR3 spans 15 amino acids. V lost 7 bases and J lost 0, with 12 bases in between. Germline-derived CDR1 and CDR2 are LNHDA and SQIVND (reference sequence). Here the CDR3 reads CASTRRPTNTGELFF. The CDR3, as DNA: TGTGCCAGTACCCGGAGACCTACGAACACCGGGGAGCTGTTTTTT.

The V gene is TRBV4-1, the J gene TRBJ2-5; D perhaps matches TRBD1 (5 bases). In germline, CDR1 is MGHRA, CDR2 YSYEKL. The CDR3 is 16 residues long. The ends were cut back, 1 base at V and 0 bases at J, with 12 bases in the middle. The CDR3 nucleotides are TGCGCCAGCAGCCAAGCCATTACAGGCCACCAAGAGACCCAGTACTTC. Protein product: CASSQAITGHQETQYF.

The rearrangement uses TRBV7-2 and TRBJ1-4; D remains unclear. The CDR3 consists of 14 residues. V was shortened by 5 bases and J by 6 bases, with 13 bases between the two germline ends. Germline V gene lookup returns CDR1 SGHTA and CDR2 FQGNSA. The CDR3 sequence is CASSVTYRDEKLFF. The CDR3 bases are TGTGCCAGCAGCGTGACCTACAGAGATGAAAAACTGTTTTTT. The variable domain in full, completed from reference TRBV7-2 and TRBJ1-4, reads GAGVSQSPSNKVTEKGKDVELRCDPISGHTALYWYRQSLGQGLEFLIYFQGNSAPDKSGLPSDRFSAERTGGSVSTLTIQRTQQEDSAVYLCASSVTYRDEKLFFGSGTQLSVL.

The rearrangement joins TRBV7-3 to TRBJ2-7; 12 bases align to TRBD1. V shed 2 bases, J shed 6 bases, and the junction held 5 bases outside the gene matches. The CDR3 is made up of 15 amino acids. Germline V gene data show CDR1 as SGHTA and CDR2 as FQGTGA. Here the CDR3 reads CASSLWDRGPGEQYF. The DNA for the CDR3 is TGTGCCAGCAGCTTATGGGACAGGGGGCCAGGCGAGCAGTACTTC.

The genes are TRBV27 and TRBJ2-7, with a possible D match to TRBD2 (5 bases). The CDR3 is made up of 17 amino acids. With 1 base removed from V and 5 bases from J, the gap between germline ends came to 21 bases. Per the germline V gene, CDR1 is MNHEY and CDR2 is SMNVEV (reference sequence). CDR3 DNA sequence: TGTGCCAGCAGTTTATACCCTAGAGGCAGAAGAGGGAACGAGCAGTACTTC. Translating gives CASSLYPRGRRGNEQYF.

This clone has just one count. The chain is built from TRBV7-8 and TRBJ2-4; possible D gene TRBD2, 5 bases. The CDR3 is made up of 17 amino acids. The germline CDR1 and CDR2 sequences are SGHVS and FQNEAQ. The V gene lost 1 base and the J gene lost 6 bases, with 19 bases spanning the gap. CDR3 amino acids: CASSLGAGPLGRNIQYF. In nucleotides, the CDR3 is TGTGCCAGCAGCTTAGGGGCAGGTCCTTTAGGGAGAAACATTCAGTACTTC. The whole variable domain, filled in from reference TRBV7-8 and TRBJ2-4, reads GAGVSQSPRYKVAKRGQDVALRCDPISGHVSLFWYQQALGQGPEFLTYFQNEAQLDKSGLPSDRFFAERPEGSVSTLKIQRTQQEDSAVYLCASSLGAGPLGRNIQYFGAGTRLSVL.

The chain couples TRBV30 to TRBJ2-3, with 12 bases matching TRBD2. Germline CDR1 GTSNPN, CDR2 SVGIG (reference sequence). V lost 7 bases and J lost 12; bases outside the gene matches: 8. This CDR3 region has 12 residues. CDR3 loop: CASSPSGRAQYF. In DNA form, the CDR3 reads TGTGCCTCCTCCCCTAGCGGGAGGGCCCAGTATTTT.

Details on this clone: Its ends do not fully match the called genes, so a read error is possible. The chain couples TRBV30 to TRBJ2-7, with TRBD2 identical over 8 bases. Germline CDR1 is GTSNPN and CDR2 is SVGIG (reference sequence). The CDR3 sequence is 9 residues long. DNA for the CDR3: TGTGCCTGCAAGCGGGAGACTCGTTTC. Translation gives CACKRETRF.

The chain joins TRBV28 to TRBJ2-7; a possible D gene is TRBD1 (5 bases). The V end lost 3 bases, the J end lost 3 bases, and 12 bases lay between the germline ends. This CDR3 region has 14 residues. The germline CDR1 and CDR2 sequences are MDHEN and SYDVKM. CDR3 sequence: CASSLVAGNYEQYF. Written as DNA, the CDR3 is TGTGCCAGCAGTTTGGTGGCAGGGAACTACGAGCAGTACTTC.

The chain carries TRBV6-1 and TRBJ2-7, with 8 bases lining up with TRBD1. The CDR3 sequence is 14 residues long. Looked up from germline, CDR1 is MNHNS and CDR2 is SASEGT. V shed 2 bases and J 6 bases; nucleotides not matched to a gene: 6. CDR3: CASSEMTGVGEQYF. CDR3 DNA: TGTGCCAGCAGTGAAATGACAGGGGTGGGCGAGCAGTACTTC.

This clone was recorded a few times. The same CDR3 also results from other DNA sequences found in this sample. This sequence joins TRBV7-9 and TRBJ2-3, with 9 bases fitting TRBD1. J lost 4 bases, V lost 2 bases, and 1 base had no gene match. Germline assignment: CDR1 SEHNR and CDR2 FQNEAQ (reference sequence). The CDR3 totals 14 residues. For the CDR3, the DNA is TGTGCCAGCAGCTTAAGGGACAGGGCAGATACGCAGTATTTT. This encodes CASSLRDRADTQYF.